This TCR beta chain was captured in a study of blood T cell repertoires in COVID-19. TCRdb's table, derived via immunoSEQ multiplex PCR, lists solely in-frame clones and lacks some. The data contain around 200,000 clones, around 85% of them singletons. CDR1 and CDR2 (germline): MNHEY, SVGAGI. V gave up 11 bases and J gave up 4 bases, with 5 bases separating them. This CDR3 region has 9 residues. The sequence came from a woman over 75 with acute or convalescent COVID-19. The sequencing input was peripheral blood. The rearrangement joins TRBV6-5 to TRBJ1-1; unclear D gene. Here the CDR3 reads CAVGTEAFF. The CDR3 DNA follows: TGTGCCGTCGGCACTGAAGCTTTCTTT.